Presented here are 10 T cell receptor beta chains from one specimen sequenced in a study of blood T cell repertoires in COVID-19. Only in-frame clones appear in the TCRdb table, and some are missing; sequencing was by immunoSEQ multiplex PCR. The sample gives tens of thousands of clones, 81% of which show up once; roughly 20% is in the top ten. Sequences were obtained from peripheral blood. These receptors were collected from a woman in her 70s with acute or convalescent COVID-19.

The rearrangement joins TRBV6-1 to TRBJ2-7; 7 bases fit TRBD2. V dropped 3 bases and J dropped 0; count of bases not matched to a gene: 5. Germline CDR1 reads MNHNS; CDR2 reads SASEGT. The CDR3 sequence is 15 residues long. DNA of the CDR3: TGTGCCAGCAGTGACCCCAGCGGGACCTCCTACGAGCAGTACTTC. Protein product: CASSDPSGTSYEQYF.

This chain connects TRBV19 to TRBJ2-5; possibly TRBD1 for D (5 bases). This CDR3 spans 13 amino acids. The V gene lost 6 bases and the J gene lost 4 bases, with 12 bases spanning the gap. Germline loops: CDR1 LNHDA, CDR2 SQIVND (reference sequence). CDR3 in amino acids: CASSPQGVETQYF. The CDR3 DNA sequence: TGTGCCAGTAGCCCCCAAGGGGTAGAGACCCAGTACTTC.

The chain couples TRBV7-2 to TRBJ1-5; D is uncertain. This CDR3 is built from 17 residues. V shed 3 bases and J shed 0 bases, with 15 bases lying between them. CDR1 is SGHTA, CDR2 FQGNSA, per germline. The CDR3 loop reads CASSFREGRYSNQPQHF. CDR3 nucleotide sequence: TGTGCCAGCAGCTTTCGGGAAGGACGGTATAGCAATCAGCCCCAGCATTTT.

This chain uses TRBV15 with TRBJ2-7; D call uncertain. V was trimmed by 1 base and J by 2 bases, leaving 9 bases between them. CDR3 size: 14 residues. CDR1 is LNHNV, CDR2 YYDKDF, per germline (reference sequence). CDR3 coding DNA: TGTGCCACCAGCAGAGCCGGGTTCACCTACGAGCAGTACTTC. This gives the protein CATSRAGFTYEQYF.

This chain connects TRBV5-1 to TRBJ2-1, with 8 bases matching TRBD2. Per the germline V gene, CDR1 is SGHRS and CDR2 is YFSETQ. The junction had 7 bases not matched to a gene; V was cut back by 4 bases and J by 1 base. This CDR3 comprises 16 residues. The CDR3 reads CASSNERLASYNEQFF. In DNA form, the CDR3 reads TGCGCCAGCAGCAACGAGAGACTAGCGTCCTACAATGAGCAGTTCTTC.

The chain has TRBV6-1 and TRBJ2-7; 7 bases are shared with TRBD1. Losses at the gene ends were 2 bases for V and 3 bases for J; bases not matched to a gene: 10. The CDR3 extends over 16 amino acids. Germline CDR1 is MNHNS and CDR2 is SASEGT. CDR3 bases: TGTGCCAGCAGTGAAATGATAAGGACAGGAAACTACGAGCAGTACTTC. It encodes CASSEMIRTGNYEQYF.

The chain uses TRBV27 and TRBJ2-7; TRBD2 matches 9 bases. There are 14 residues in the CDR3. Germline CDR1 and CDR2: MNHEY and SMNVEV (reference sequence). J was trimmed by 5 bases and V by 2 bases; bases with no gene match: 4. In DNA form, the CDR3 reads TGTGCCAGCAGTTTAGCGGGAGGGCCTGACGAGCAGTACTTC. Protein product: CASSLAGGPDEQYF.

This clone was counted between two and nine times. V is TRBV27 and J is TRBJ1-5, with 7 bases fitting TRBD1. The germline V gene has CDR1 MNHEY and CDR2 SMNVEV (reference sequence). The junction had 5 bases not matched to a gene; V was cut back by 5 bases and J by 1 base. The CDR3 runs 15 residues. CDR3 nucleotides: TGTGCCAGCAGTCCCAGGGGGAAGAGCAATCAGCCCCAGCATTTT. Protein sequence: CASSPRGKSNQPQHF.

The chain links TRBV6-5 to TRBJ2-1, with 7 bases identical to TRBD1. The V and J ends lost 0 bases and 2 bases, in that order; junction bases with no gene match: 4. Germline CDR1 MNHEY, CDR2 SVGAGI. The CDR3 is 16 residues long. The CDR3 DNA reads TGTGCCAGCAGTTACTCGGGACAGAAGGCCTACAATGAGCAGTTCTTC. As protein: CASSYSGQKAYNEQFF.

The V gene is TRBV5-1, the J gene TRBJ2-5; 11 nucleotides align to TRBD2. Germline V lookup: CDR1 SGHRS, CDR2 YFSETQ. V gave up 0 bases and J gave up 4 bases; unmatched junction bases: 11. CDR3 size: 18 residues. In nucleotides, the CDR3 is TGCGCCAGCAGCTTGGCCGTTAGCGGGAGGGCCCAGGGAGAGACCCAGTACTTC. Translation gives CASSLAVSGRAQGETQYF.